The T cell receptor beta chain described here comes from a study of identical twins. Study-wide points: Out-of-frame alpha sequences that twins shared showed excess low generation probability. There were fewer insertions in abundant cord blood beta clonotypes, but memory repertoires showed no such pattern.

A universal primer binding site was introduced by template switching. The final cDNA contained unique molecular identifiers. TCRdb ran MiXCR on the 5' RACE reads and lists one entry per CDR3 protein. The top ten hold approximately 8.2% of the sample, which has approximately 230,000 distinct CDR3 sequences, around 15% seen once. Concerning this clonotype itself: The antigen remains undetermined.

The clonotype was recovered from a woman under 30 in good health. Sequencing was carried out using memory (CD45RO+) T cells sorted from blood.

CDR3 loop: CASKGQMNTEAFF. The CDR3 DNA reads TGTGCCAGCAAGGGACAGATGAACACTGAAGCTTTCTTT. V is TRBV12-3 or TRBV12-4 and J is TRBJ1-1; 7 bases match TRBD1. Losses at the gene ends were 7 bases for V and 0 bases for J; bases not matched to a gene: 2. The CDR3 consists of 13 residues.